This T cell receptor (beta chain) comes out of a study of STAT3 mutations in large granular lymphocyte leukemia. Study-wide results and limits: Every T-LGLL patient had at least one immunodominant TCRbeta clonotype. Sampling intervals varied between patients and samples. After therapy, 6 of 18 patients switched clonotypes, all new clones STAT3 wild type.

From germline, CDR1 is SQVTM and CDR2 ANQGSEA. The CDR3 has 13 amino acids. J gave up 3 bases and V 4 bases, and 4 bases lay outside the gene matches. Concerning this clone itself: Its antigen remains unidentified.

Data came from immunoSEQ multiplex PCR; TCRdb stores just in-frame clones and leaves some out. The sample includes 20,000 to 30,000 clones, about 94% of them seen just once. The chain employs TRBV29-1 and TRBJ2-5; TRBD2 matches at 8 bases. This clonotype originated in a man aged 40-50 years with T-cell large granular lymphocyte leukemia. Some clones in this sample may be carry-over from other donors' samples. The specimen was peripheral blood mononuclear cells. Here the CDR3 reads CSVGWTSKETQYF. CDR3 sequence (DNA): TGCAGCGTTGGGTGGACTAGCAAAGAGACCCAGTACTTC.